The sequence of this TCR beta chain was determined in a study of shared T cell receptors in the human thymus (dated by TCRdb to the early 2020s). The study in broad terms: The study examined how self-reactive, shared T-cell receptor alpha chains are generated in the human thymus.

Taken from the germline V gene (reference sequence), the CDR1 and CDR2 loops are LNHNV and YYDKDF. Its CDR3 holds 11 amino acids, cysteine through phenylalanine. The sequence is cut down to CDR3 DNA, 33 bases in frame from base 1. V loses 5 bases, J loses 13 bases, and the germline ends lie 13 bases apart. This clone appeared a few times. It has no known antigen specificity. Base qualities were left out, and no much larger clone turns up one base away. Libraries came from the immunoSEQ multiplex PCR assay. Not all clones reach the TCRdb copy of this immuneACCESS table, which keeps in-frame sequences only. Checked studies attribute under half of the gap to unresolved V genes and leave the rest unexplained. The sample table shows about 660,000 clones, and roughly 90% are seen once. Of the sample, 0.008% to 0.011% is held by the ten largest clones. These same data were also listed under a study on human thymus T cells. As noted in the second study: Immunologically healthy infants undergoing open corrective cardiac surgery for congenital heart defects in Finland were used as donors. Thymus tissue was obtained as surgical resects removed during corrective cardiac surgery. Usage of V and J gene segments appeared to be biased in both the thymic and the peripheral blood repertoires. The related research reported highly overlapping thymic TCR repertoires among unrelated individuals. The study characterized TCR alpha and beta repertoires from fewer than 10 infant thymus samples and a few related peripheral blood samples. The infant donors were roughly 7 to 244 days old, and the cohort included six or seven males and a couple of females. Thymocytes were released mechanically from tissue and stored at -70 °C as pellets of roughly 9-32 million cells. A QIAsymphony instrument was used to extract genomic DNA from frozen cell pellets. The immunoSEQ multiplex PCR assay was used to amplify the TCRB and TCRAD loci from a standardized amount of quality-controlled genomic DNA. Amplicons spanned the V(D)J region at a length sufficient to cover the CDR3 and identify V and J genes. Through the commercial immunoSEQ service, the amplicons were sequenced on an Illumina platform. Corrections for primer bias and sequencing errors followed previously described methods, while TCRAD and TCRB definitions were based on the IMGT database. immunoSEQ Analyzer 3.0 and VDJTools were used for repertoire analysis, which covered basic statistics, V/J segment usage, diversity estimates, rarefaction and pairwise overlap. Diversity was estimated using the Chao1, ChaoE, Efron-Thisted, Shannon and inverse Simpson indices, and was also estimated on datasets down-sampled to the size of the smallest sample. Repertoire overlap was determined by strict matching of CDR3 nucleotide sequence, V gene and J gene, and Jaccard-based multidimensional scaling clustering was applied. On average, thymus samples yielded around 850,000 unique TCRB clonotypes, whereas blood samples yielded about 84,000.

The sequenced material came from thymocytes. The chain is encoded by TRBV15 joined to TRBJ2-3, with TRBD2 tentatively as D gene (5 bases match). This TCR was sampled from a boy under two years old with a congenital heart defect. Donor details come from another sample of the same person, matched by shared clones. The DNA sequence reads TGTGCCACCAGCGCAGACGGGATGAAGTATTTT. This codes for CATSADGMKYF.